This TCR beta chain was sequenced in a study of tumor-infiltrating lymphocytes in primary liver carcinoma. Production of TCR beta cDNA used around 460 ng total RNA together with a constant-region primer. Libraries covering TCR beta were generated through three nested multiplex PCR rounds (using a slightly modified ARM-PCR). Each of the first two PCR rounds ran roughly 9 cycles with TRBV1-TRBV30 forward and C-beta reverse primers. Using its own MiXCR run on the multiplex PCR reads, TCRdb lists one record per CDR3 protein. The profile covers some 180,000 distinct CDR3 sequences, with about 60% appearing a single time and approximately 70% taken by the ten largest. Notes on the study in general: Tumors reached a significantly greater top-250-clone fraction than blood did (p = 0.039).

Trimming took 1 base from V and 6 from J, leaving 19 bases between them. The CDR3 extends over 17 amino acids. The V gene's germline CDR1 is SGHDT and CDR2 YYEEEE. Germline DNA was also extracted, and blood RNA derived from unsorted whole blood. This clonotype was seen a few times. The antigen is undetermined. The sequencing sample was made of peripheral blood. The TCR comes from a middle-aged man with primary liver carcinoma and hepatitis B virus infection. This chain links TRBV5-6 with TRBJ2-2; D not resolved. In nucleotides, the CDR3 is TGTGCCAGCAGCTTGTATGGTGATCAAAGGCAACCCGGGGAGCTGTTTTTT. Protein: CASSLYGDQRQPGELFF.